This T cell receptor (beta chain) was found in a study of identical twins. The CDR3 runs to 16 residues. V lost 2 bases, J lost 5 bases, and 7 bases stayed unmatched. Germline V gene sequence: CDR1 SGHDN, CDR2 FVKESK. This clonotype appeared a few times. Template switching, a step in the protocol, added a universal primer site, and cDNA carried unique molecular identifiers. TCRdb re-derived calls from the 5' RACE reads in MiXCR, one entry per CDR3 protein. The table records 260,000 or so distinct CDR3 sequences, approximately 7.9% of them present only once. These records were also assigned to another study, of yellow fever vaccine responses in identical twins. That work states: Vaccine-induced T cell responses in twins were reportedly observed to appear partly convergent, partly personalized.

V is TRBV14 and J is TRBJ2-5; 11 nucleotides agree with TRBD1. This sequence originates from a woman between 18 and 29 years old in good health. What was sequenced was CD8+ T cells sorted from blood. CDR3 bases: TGTGCCAGCAGCCAATCGGACAGGGGGCGCCGGGAGACCCAGTACTTC. This sequence encodes CASSQSDRGRRETQYF.